The following is a TCR beta chain sequence with its context. There are 13 residues in the CDR3. Germline V gene data show CDR1 as GTSNPN and CDR2 as SVGIG (reference sequence). J was trimmed by 6 bases and V by 5 bases; bases with no gene match: 5. Repertoires were generated with immunoSEQ multiplex PCR, while TCRdb's copy carries only in-frame clones and drops some. The sample has around 70,000 clones; nearly 98% are singletons. The data originate from a study of technical replicates of blood from a few donors. The TCR was taken from a human donor in good health. Sample: T cells isolated from PBMCs. This sequence joins TRBV30 and TRBJ1-1, with 11 bases identical to TRBD1. CDR3 coding DNA: TGTGCCTGGCGGACAGGGGGCTATGCTGAAGCTTTCTTT. The encoded protein is CAWRTGGYAEAFF.